The sample holds a few counts of the clone carrying this T cell receptor beta chain. Its antigen is as yet unknown. This entry is derived from a study of blood T cells in healthy people across ages. The authors ran a second PCR of about 7 to 12 cycles using a sample-barcoded 5' primer and a J-beta primer mix. MiXCR was run by TCRdb on the 5' RACE reads, yielding one entry per CDR3 protein. The table includes about 580,000 distinct CDR3 sequences, around 48% detected once. Study results and limitations: Getting older went along with TCR beta diversity per million T cells dropping roughly linearly.

Donors were systemically healthy Caucasian individuals from Russia aged roughly 6 to 100 years. The CDR3 loop spans 15 amino acids. V gave up 5 bases and J gave up 9 bases; unmatched junction bases: 9. The V gene's germline CDR1 is SNHLY and CDR2 FYNNEI. The V gene is TRBV2, the J gene TRBJ2-1; 11 bases align to TRBD2. Material: blood. The clonotype was recovered from a man older than 75 in good health. The CDR3 loop is CASSITSGRSSEQFF. CDR3 coding DNA: TGTGCCAGCAGTATAACTAGCGGGAGATCGAGTGAGCAGTTCTTC.